Following are 27 T cell receptor beta chains from one sample sequenced in a study of response to subunit inactivated influenza vaccine. TCRdb itself ran the RT-PCR reads through MiXCR, one entry per CDR3 protein. This table has about 240,000 distinct CDR3 sequences, more than 9% appearing once. The specimen was non-naive T cells sorted from PBMCs, collected 14 to 15 days before vaccination. All receptors come from a man aged 45 to 65 who received an inactivated influenza vaccine.

This clonotype is a singleton in its sample. The V call is TRBV6-1, the J call TRBJ2-5, with D perhaps TRBD2 (5 bases). CDR1 is MNHNS and CDR2 is SASEGT in the germline V gene. V dropped 8 bases and J dropped 3 bases, with 7 bases sitting between them. The CDR3 has 11 amino acids. In nucleotides, the CDR3 is TGTGCCAGCCCGGGGAAAGAGACCCAGTACTTC. Its protein product is CASPGKETQYF.

The J gene is TRBJ2-3, the V gene TRBV3-1; D may be TRBD1 (6 bases). Germline loops: CDR1 LGHDT, CDR2 YNNKEL (reference sequence). CDR3 length: 15 residues. Trimming pared 2 bases from V and 4 bases from J, leaving 13 bases between. The CDR3 region is CASSQTRGMADTQYF. The CDR3, as DNA: TGTGCCAGCAGCCAAACAAGGGGGATGGCAGATACGCAGTATTTT.

This clonotype was seen repeatedly, ten times or more. The chain couples TRBV12-3 or TRBV12-4 to TRBJ1-4; D perhaps matches TRBD1 (6 bases). Trimming took off 5 bases at V and 3 bases at J, with 13 bases between the two ends. This CDR3 spans 15 amino acids. CDR3 nucleotide sequence: TGTGCCAGCAGTAGCCAGACAGGCTCTAATGAAAAACTGTTTTTT. This codes for CASSSQTGSNEKLFF.

The chain uses TRBV10-3 and TRBJ1-4; tentative D call: TRBD1 (6 bases). Trimming removed 1 base from V and 4 bases from J, with 10 bases in between. Germline-derived CDR1 and CDR2 are ENHRY and SYGVKD. This CDR3 has 15 residues. CDR3 sequence: CAISELRGVNEKLFF. CDR3 nucleotide sequence: TGTGCCATCAGTGAGTTAAGGGGGGTTAATGAAAAACTGTTTTTT.

This clonotype has a handful of counts. The chain employs TRBV4-3 and TRBJ2-1, with TRBD2 as a possible D gene (6 bases). This CDR3 spans 15 amino acids. The V end was cut by 1 base, the J end by 11 bases, with 18 bases between. Per germline, CDR1 LGHNA and CDR2 YSLEER. CDR3 loop: CASSQGPGDFAKQFF. CDR3 bases: TGCGCCAGCAGCCAAGGCCCCGGGGACTTCGCCAAGCAGTTCTTC.

This clonotype was counted only a few times. This chain links TRBV9 with TRBJ2-1, with 10 bases aligning to TRBD2. There are 17 residues in the CDR3. The J segment lost 7 bases and the V segment lost 2 bases, leaving 12 bases of the junction unmatched. In germline, CDR1 is SGDLS, CDR2 YYNGEE. The CDR3, as DNA: TGTGCCAGCAGCGTGAGCCCGAGCGGGAGGGCCATAAATGAGCAGTTCTTC. Translated, it gives CASSVSPSGRAINEQFF.

This clonotype came up a few times. V is TRBV15 and J is TRBJ1-5; tentative D call: TRBD1 (6 bases). Per the germline V gene, CDR1 is LNHNV and CDR2 is YYDKDF (reference sequence). The CDR3 contains 14 residues. V was cut by 5 bases and J by 0 bases, with 8 bases left in between. CDR3: CATSQGISNQPQHF. The CDR3 DNA follows: TGTGCCACCAGCCAGGGGATTAGCAATCAGCCCCAGCATTTT.

V and J are TRBV30 and TRBJ1-1, with no clear D. The V and J ends lost 2 bases and 4 bases respectively, with 14 bases between them. CDR3 size: 14 residues. Per the germline V gene, CDR1 is GTSNPN and CDR2 is SVGIG (reference sequence). CDR3 amino acids: CAWSPRSLATEAFF. For the CDR3, the DNA is TGTGCCTGGAGTCCCCGGTCTCTTGCCACTGAAGCTTTCTTT.

This clonotype occurred many times. The rearrangement uses TRBV5-1 and TRBJ2-1; no clear D. Trimming took 4 bases from V and 3 from J, leaving 11 bases between them. The CDR3 extends over 14 amino acids. Germline values: CDR1 SGHRS, CDR2 YFSETQ. The CDR3, as DNA: TGCGCCAGCAGCCCCAGCGCTATCTACAATGAGCAGTTCTTC. As protein: CASSPSAIYNEQFF.

Regarding this clonotype: Just one base apart from a much larger clone, this may be a read error. The chain links TRBV2 to TRBJ1-1; no definite D call. This CDR3 is 12 amino acids long. Germline-derived CDR1 and CDR2 are SNHLY and FYNNEI. The CDR3 DNA reads as TGTGCCACCCAACAGTTAAACACTGAAGCTTACTTT. This encodes CATQQLNTEAYF.

This clonotype has a count of ten or more. The chain carries TRBV3-1 and TRBJ1-1; no firm D call. V was clipped by 2 bases and J by 8 bases, with 9 bases between them. In germline, CDR1 is LGHDT, CDR2 YNNKEL (reference sequence). The CDR3 is 12 residues long. The CDR3 loop is CASSQPPGEAFF. CDR3 nucleotide sequence: TGTGCCAGCAGCCAACCCCCGGGGGAAGCTTTCTTT.

The J gene is TRBJ2-7, the V gene TRBV15; D is uncertain. V was pared by 0 bases and J by 0 bases, with 9 bases between. Germline loops: CDR1 LNHNV, CDR2 YYDKDF (reference sequence). The CDR3 consists of 15 residues. DNA for the CDR3: TGTGCCACCAGCAGAGATCTGGGGTCCTCCTACGAGCAGTACTTC. Its protein product is CATSRDLGSSYEQYF.

The chain has TRBV19 and TRBJ2-5; a weak D match, TRBD1 (6 bases). CDR1 is LNHDA, CDR2 SQIVND, per germline (reference sequence). This CDR3 has 13 amino acids. Trimming left V 8 bases short and J 5 bases short, with 15 bases between. This CDR3 is CASGHRTEETQYF. The CDR3 DNA is TGTGCCAGTGGGCATCGGACAGAGGAGACCCAGTACTTC.

The chain joins TRBV28 to TRBJ2-5; no clear D gene. Trimming pared 3 bases from V and 4 bases from J, leaving 6 bases between. Germline lookup yields CDR1 MDHEN and CDR2 SYDVKM. This CDR3 spans 12 amino acids. The CDR3 DNA is TGTGCCAGCAGTTTTTCTCTAGAGACCCAGTACTTC. Protein sequence: CASSFSLETQYF.

This clonotype was detected ten times or more. J is TRBJ1-1 and V is TRBV7-2; unclear D gene. The CDR3 has 15 residues. CDR1 is SGHTA and CDR2 is FQGNSA in the germline V gene. Trimming left V 5 bases short and J 0 bases short, with 13 bases between. The CDR3 sequence is CASSLDYNMNTEAFF. Here the CDR3 DNA reads TGTGCCAGCAGCCTCGATTATAATATGAACACTGAAGCTTTCTTT. The variable domain in full, completed from reference TRBV7-2 and TRBJ1-1, reads GAGVSQSPSNKVTEKGKDVELRCDPISGHTALYWYRQSLGQGLEFLIYFQGNSAPDKSGLPSDRFSAERTGGSVSTLTIQRTQQEDSAVYLCASSLDYNMNTEAFFGQGTRLTVV.

This clonotype was seen only a few times. The chain is built from TRBV5-6 and TRBJ2-2; TRBD1 matches 11 bases. Germline V CDR1 and CDR2: SGHDT, YYEEEE. The CDR3 runs 15 residues. Losses at the gene ends were 5 bases for V and 7 bases for J; bases not matched to a gene: 7. The CDR3 DNA is TGTGCCAGCAGTCCCTGGACAGGGGGCATCGGGGAGCTGTTTTTT. Translated, it gives CASSPWTGGIGELFF.

The table lists this clonotype with many counts. V gene TRBV12-3 or TRBV12-4 combines with J gene TRBJ1-1, with D perhaps matching TRBD1 (6 bases). Trimming cost V 7 bases and J 4 bases, with 16 bases left between them. There are 14 residues in the CDR3. The CDR3 here is CASIQGIGSTEAFF. Here the CDR3 DNA reads TGTGCCAGCATCCAGGGGATCGGTAGCACTGAAGCTTTCTTT.

This clonotype showed up just once. This could be a read error, since a much larger clone is one nucleotide away. The rearrangement joins TRBV12-3 or TRBV12-4 to TRBJ2-5, with D unclear. V lost 6 bases, J lost 4 bases, and 12 bases lay in between. The CDR3 covers 13 residues. CDR3 DNA sequence: TGTGCCAGCAGATTATCTAGGCGAGAGACCCAGTACTTC. Translating gives CASRLSRRETQYF.

This clonotype was recorded a few times. The rearrangement links TRBV28 to TRBJ1-3; D is unclear. V lost 3 bases, J lost 0 bases, and 9 bases lay in between. The CDR3 has 15 amino acids. Germline values: CDR1 MDHEN, CDR2 SYDVKM. Here the CDR3 reads CASSLSGNSGNTIYF. Here the CDR3 DNA reads TGTGCCAGCAGTTTGTCGGGAAACTCTGGAAACACCATATATTTT.

This chain connects TRBV13 to TRBJ2-7, with D maybe TRBD2 (6 bases). In germline, CDR1 is PRHDT, CDR2 FYEKMQ (reference sequence). The CDR3 consists of 15 residues. Trimming took off 5 bases at V and 6 bases at J, with 20 bases between the two ends. The CDR3 nucleotides read TGTGCCAGCAGCCCCCGGGGTAGCGGCCCTCTCGAGCAGTACTTC. Its translation is CASSPRGSGPLEQYF.

This clonotype was picked up many times. The CDR3 DNA reads TGTGCCAGCACTCAAGGGCTAAATCAGCCCCAGCATTTT. Its protein product is CASTQGLNQPQHF. The rearrangement uses TRBV6-6 and TRBJ1-5; D gene uncertain. This CDR3 region has 13 residues. CDR1 MNHNY and CDR2 SVGAGI come from the germline V gene (reference sequence). Trimming removed 7 bases at V and 4 bases at J, with 11 bases between.

This chain joins TRBV7-9 and TRBJ1-6; 8 nucleotides line up with TRBD1. Germline loops: CDR1 SEHNR, CDR2 FQNEAQ (reference sequence). The CDR3 sequence is 14 residues long. Trimming at V came to 1 base and at J to 13 bases, leaving 6 bases not matched to a gene. CDR3 loop: CASSLEQGGRPLHF. CDR3 nucleotide sequence: TGTGCCAGCAGCTTAGAACAGGGGGGAAGGCCCCTCCACTTT.

This clonotype was observed a handful of times. This rearrangement joins TRBV7-6 to TRBJ2-3, with 9 bases that match TRBD2. V lost 4 bases, J lost 0 bases, and 11 bases stayed unmatched. The CDR3 is made up of 18 amino acids. Germline V gene sequence: CDR1 SGHVS, CDR2 FNYEAQ. Here the CDR3 DNA reads TGTGCCAGCAGCTCCGGGGTGGATCTAGCGGGAAGCACAGATACGCAGTATTTT. It translates to CASSSGVDLAGSTDTQYF.

This clonotype was observed a few times. At one end the junction does not follow the germline gene, possibly because of a read error. The chain has TRBV7-7 and TRBJ2-1, with D perhaps TRBD2 (6 bases). Germline-derived CDR1 and CDR2 are SSHAT and FNYEAQ (reference sequence). The CDR3 covers 14 residues. CDR3 protein: CASSPRDSNNEQFF. The CDR3 DNA follows: TGTGCCAGCAGCCCCCGGGACTCCAACAATGAGCAGTTCTTC.

This clonotype showed up just a few times. CDR3 DNA: TGCGCCAGCAGCTTACAGGGATCTCGGGATGGCTACACCTTC. This gives the protein CASSLQGSRDGYTF. The gene calls are TRBV5-1 and TRBJ1-2; D may be TRBD1 (6 bases). The ends were cut back, 2 bases at V and 6 bases at J, with 14 bases in the middle. The V gene's germline CDR1 is SGHRS and CDR2 YFSETQ. The CDR3 is 14 amino acids.

This rearrangement joins TRBV5-1 to TRBJ1-2; D is undetermined. This CDR3 has 15 amino acids. V lost 1 base and J 5 bases, leaving 15 bases between the germline ends. Germline loops: CDR1 SGHRS, CDR2 YFSETQ. The CDR3 coding sequence is TGCGCCAGCAGCTTGACGGCAGGAGATCAATATGGCTACACCTTC. It codes for CASSLTAGDQYGYTF.

This clonotype was seen a handful of times. This chain connects TRBV12-3 or TRBV12-4 to TRBJ1-6; the D gene is possibly TRBD1 (5 bases). This CDR3 contains 15 residues. V was trimmed by 1 base and J by 10 bases, leaving 14 bases between them. CDR3 protein: CASSLGTGGESPLHF. As DNA, the CDR3 is TGTGCCAGCAGTTTAGGTACAGGAGGAGAGTCACCCCTCCACTTT.